This is a list of T cell receptor beta chains from one sample in a study of cytomegalovirus exposure and HLA in healthy donors. Repertoires were generated with immunoSEQ multiplex PCR, while TCRdb's copy carries only in-frame clones and drops some. The data contain 150,000 to 200,000 clones, around 80% of them singletons. The sequencing sample was made of PBMCs. These receptors were taken from a man aged 50 to 59 in good health and CMV-seropositive. The CDR3 runs from the conserved cysteine through the conserved F or W. The D gene is left open where the match is weak. Clone size is shown for a subset of rows, as once, few, many or a class of expanded clone.

V gene	clone size	J gene	D gene	CDR3 DNA	CDR3 protein
TRBV6-1	few	TRBJ2-7	.	TGTGCCAGCAGTGAAGGCGTCTGGACAGACTACGAGCAGTACTTC	CASSEGVWTDYEQYF
TRBV7-6	.	TRBJ2-1	.	TGTGCAAGCAGCTTAGTTTCTGCCTACAATGAGCAGTTCTTC	CASSLVSAYNEQFF
TRBV18	few	TRBJ2-3	.	TGTGCCAGCTCACCAAAGGAGGGCACGACAGATACGCAGTATTTT	CASSPKEGTTDTQYF
TRBV10-3	once	TRBJ1-2	TRBD1	TGTGCCATCAGCCTTACAGGGGGTAAAAACTATGGCTACACCTTC	CAISLTGGKNYGYTF
TRBV18	.	TRBJ1-1	TRBD1	TGTGCCAGCTCAGCCACCCCCGACAGGGCCACTGAAGCTTTCTTT	CASSATPDRATEAFF
TRBV9	.	TRBJ2-1	.	TGTGCCAGCAGCCCTTGGGACACCGACAATGAGCAGTTCTTC	CASSPWDTDNEQFF
TRBV5-4	.	TRBJ1-6	.	TGTGCCAGCAGCTTCGGACAGTCACCCCTCCACTTT	CASSFGQSPLHF
TRBV27	.	TRBJ1-4	TRBD1	TGTGCCAGCAGTTTATGGGGGACAGGGGGGACTAATGAAAAACTGTTTTTT	CASSLWGTGGTNEKLFF
TRBV7-3	.	TRBJ2-2	TRBD2	TGTGCCAGCAGCTTAATGGAACTAGCGGGAGGGCCGCGGACCGGGGAGCTGTTTTTT	CASSLMELAGGPRTGELFF
TRBV4-3	once	TRBJ2-2	TRBD1	TGCGCCAGCAGCCAAGGGACAGGGACCGGGGAGCTGTTTTTT	CASSQGTGTGELFF
TRBV5-8	few	TRBJ2-6	.	TGTGCCAGCAGTCACGGGGTTGCCGGGGCCAACGTCCTGACTTTC	CASSHGVAGANVLTF
TRBV27	.	TRBJ2-1	TRBD2	TGTGCCAGCAGTCCCTGGACTAGCGGGAGTGAAACCTACAATGAGCAGTTCTTC	CASSPWTSGSETYNEQFF
TRBV6-5	.	TRBJ1-2	.	TGTGCCAGCAGTTACATTGTGGAGGGGAGCTATGGCTACACCTTC	CASSYIVEGSYGYTF
TRBV6-6	.	TRBJ2-7	TRBD1	TGTGCCAGCAGAACCGGGACAGGGATCTCCTACGAGCAGTACTTC	CASRTGTGISYEQYF
TRBV30	.	TRBJ2-3	TRBD2	TGTGCCTGGCGACTAGCGGGAAAGACAGATACGCAGTATTTT	CAWRLAGKTDTQYF
TRBV4-1	.	TRBJ1-2	TRBD1	TGCGCCAGCAGCCAAAGGAGGCAGGGGGCAGGCTATGGCTACACCTTC	CASSQRRQGAGYGYTF
TRBV6-1	.	TRBJ1-1	.	TGTGCCAGCAGTGAAGCGCGGTACACGAACACTGAAGCTTTCTTT	CASSEARYTNTEAFF
TRBV18	.	TRBJ1-1	.	TGTGCCAGCTCACCCCTTATCGGTGAGCAAAACACTGAAGCTTTCTTT	CASSPLIGEQNTEAFF
TRBV5-4	.	TRBJ1-1	.	TGTGCCAGCAGCTTGGGGGGGCCTGAAGTTTTCTTT	CASSLGGPEVFF
TRBV19	.	TRBJ1-2	TRBD1	TGTGCCAGTAGTATGGGCCAGGGGGGAGGCTACACCTTC	CASSMGQGGGYTF
TRBV2	.	TRBJ2-2	.	TGTGCCAGCAGCTACCGGGACTCCTTGAACACCGGGGAGCTGTTTTTT	CASSYRDSLNTGELFF
TRBV5-1	.	TRBJ2-1	TRBD2	TGCGCCAGCAGCTGGGGACTAGCGGGGGTAAATGAGCAGTTCTTC	CASSWGLAGVNEQFF